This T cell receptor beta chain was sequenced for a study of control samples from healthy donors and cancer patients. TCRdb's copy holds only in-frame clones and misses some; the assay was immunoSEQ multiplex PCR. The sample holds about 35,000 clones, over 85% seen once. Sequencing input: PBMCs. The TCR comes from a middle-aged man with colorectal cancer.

The CDR3 bases are TGTGCCAGCAGTAGGGACAGCGGGGAGCTGTTTTTT. This codes for CASSRDSGELFF. This chain joins TRBV6-2 or TRBV6-3 and TRBJ2-2; 7 bases map to TRBD1. Germline-derived CDR1 and CDR2 are MNHEY and SVGEGT. The CDR3 extends over 12 amino acids. V was pared by 5 bases and J by 7 bases, with 1 base of the junction left unmatched.